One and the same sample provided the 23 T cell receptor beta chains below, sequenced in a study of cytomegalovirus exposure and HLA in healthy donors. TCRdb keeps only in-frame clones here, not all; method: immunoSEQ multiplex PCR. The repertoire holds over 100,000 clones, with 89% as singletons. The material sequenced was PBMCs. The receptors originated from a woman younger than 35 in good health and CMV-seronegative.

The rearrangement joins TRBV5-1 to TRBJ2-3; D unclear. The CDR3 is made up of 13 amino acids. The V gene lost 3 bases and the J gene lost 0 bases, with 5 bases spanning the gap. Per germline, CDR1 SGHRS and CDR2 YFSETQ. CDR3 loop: CASSSVSTDTQYF. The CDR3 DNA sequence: TGCGCCAGCAGCTCGGTAAGCACAGATACGCAGTATTTT.

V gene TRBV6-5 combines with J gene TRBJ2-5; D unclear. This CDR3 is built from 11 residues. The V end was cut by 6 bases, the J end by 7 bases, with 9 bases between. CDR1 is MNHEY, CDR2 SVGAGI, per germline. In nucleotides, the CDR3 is TGTGCCAGCAGCCGACTGGGGACCCAGTACTTC. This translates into CASSRLGTQYF.

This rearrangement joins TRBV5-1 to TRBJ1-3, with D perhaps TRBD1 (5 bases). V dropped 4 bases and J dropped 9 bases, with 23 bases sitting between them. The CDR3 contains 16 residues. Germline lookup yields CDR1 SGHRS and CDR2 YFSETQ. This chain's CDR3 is CASSPGVGGTQGTIYF. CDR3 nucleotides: TGCGCCAGCAGCCCTGGCGTGGGGGGGACCCAGGGCACCATATATTTT.

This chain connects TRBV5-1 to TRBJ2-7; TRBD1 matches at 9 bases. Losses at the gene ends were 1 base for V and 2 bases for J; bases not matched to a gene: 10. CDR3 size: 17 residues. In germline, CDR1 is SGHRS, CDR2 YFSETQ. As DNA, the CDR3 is TGCGCCAGCAGCTTGCGGGGGAGGGACAGGGTAACCTACGAGCAGTACTTC. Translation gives CASSLRGRDRVTYEQYF.

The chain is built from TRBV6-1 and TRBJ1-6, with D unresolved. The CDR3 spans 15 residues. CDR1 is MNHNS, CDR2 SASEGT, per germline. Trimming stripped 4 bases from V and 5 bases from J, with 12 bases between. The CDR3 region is CASSGWTPNNSPLHF. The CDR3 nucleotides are TGTGCCAGCAGTGGTTGGACTCCCAATAATTCACCCCTCCACTTT.

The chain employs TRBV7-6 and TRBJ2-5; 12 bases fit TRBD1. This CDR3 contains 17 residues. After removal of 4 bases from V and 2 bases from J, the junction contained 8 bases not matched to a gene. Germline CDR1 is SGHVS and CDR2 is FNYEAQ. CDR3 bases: TGTGCCAGCAGCTACGGGACAGGGGGCCTCTTACAAGAGACCCAGTACTTC. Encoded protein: CASSYGTGGLLQETQYF.

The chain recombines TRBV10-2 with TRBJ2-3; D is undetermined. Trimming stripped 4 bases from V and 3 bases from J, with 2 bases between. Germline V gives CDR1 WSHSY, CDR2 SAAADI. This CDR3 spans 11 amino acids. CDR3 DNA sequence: TGCGCCAGCAGTGTAACAGATACGCAGTATTTT. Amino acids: CASSVTDTQYF.

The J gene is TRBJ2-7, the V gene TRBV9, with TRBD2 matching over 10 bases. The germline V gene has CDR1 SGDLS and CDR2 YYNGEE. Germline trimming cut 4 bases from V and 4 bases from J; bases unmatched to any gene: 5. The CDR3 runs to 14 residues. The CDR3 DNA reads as TGTGCCAGCAGCCCACTAGCGGGATTATACGAGCAGTACTTC. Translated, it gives CASSPLAGLYEQYF.

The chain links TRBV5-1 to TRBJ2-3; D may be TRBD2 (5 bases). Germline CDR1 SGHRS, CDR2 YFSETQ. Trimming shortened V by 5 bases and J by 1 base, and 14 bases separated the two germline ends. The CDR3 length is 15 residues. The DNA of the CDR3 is TGCGCCAGCAGGGGAACGAGGGTTGGCACAGATACGCAGTATTTT. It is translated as CASRGTRVGTDTQYF.

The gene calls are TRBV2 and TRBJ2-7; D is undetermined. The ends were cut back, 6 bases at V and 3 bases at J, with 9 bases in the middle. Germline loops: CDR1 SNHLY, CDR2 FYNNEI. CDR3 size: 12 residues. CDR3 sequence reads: CASRVQSYEQYF. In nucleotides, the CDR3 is TGTGCCAGCAGAGTACAAAGCTACGAGCAGTACTTC.

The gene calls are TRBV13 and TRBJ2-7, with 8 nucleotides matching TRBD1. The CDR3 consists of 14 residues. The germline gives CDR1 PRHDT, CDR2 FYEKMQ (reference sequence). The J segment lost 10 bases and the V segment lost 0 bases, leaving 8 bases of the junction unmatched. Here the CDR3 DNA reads TGTGCCAGCAGCTTAGGGCAGGGGGCGTTTCCCCAGTACTTC. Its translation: CASSLGQGAFPQYF.

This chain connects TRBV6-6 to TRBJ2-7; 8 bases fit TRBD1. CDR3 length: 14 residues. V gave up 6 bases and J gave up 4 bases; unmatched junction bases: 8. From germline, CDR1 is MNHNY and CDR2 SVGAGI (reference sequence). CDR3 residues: CASSPSWDRYEQYF. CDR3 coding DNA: TGTGCCAGCAGCCCTTCTTGGGACAGGTACGAGCAGTACTTC.

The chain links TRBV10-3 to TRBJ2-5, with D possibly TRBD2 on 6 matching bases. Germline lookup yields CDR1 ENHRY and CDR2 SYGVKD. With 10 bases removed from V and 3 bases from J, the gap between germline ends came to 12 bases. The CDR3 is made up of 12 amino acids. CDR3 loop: CATRTTEETQYF. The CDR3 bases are TGTGCCACCAGGACTACAGAAGAGACCCAGTACTTC.

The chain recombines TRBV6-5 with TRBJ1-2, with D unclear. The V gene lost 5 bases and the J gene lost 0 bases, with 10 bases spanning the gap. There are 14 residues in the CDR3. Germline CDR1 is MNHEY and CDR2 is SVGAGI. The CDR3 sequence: CASSRSGTNYGYTF. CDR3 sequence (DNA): TGTGCCAGCAGTCGCTCCGGGACTAACTATGGCTACACCTTC.

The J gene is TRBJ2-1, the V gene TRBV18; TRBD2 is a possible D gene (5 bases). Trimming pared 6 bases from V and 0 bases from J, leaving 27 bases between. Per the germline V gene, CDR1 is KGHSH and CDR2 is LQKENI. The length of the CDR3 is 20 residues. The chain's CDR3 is CASSLVRMGLVGSSYNEQFF. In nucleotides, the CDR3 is TGTGCCAGCTCGCTGGTGAGGATGGGGTTGGTGGGGAGCTCCTACAATGAGCAGTTCTTC.

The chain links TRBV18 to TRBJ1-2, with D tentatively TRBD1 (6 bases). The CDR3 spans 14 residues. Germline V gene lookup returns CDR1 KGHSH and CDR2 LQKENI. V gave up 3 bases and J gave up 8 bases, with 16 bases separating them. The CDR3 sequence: CASSPNGRGLGYTF. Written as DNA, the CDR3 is TGTGCCAGCTCACCCAATGGCAGGGGTTTAGGCTACACCTTC.

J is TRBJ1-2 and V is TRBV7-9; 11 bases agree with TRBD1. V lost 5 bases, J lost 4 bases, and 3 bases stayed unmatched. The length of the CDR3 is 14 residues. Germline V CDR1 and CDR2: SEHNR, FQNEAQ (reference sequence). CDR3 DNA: TGTGCCAGCAGCCGGGACAGGGGGTTCTATGGCTACACCTTC. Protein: CASSRDRGFYGYTF.

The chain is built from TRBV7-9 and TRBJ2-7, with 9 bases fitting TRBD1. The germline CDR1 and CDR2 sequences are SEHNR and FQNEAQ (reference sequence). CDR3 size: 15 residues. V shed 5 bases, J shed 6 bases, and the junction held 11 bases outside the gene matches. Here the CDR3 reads CASSLTGTGNGEQYF. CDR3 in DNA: TGTGCCAGCAGCCTAACCGGGACAGGGAATGGCGAGCAGTACTTC.

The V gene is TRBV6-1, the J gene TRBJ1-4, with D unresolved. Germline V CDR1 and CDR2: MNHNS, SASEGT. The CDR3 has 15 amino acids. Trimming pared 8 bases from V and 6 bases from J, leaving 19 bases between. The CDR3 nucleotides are TGTGCCAGCGACATTTTTCCTCGGTCCGATGAAAAACTGTTTTTT. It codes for CASDIFPRSDEKLFF.

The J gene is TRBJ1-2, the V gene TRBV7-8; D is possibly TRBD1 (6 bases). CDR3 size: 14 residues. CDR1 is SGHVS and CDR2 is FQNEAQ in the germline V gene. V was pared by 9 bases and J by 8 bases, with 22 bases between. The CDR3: CASRGGADATGYTF. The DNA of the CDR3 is TGTGCCAGTCGAGGGGGGGCGGATGCGACGGGCTACACCTTC.

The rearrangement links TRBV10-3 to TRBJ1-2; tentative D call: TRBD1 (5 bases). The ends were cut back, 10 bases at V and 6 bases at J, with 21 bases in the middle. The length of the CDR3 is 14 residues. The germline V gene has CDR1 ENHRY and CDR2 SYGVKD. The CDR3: CATQGGRAIHGYTF. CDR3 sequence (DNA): TGTGCCACCCAGGGTGGCAGGGCCATCCATGGCTACACCTTC.

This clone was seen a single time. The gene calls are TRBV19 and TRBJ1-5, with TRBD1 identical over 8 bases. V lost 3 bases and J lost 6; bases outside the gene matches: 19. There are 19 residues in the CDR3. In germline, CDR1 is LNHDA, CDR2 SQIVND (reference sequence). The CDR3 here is CASSITSGQGASLAQPQHF. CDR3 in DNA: TGTGCCAGTAGTATTACCTCGGGGCAGGGGGCATCCTTAGCTCAGCCCCAGCATTTT.

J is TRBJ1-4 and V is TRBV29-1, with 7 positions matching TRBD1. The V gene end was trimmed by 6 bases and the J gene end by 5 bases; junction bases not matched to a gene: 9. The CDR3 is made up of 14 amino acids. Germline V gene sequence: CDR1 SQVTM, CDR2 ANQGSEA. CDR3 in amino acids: CSVSEGAVNEKLFF. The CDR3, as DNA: TGCAGCGTCTCGGAGGGGGCGGTAAATGAAAAACTGTTTTTT.